The clone carrying this T cell receptor beta chain has only one observation. This CDR3 comprises 13 residues. Germline CDR1 SGHVS, CDR2 FQNEAQ. Trimming took 5 bases from V and 2 from J, leaving 9 bases between them. This sample was taken from a study of lymphopenia after photon versus proton radiotherapy. Sequenced by immunoSEQ multiplex PCR; TCRdb stores in-frame clones only, minus some. The top ten clones hold approximately 4.8% of a sample with 150,000 to 200,000 clones, around nine tenths of them seen once. The sequence was obtained from a man aged 45 to 65 with gastric cancer. The rearrangement links TRBV7-8 to TRBJ1-1; D uncertain. Sequenced material: peripheral blood, taken from a patient treated with photon-based radiotherapy. The CDR3 spells CASSANPNTEAFF. CDR3 DNA sequence: TGTGCCAGCAGCGCCAACCCAAACACTGAAGCTTTCTTT.